The 10 T cell receptor beta chains below all came from one sample that was sequenced in a study of T-cell memory formation after mild COVID-19. Using its own MiXCR run on the 5' RACE reads, TCRdb lists one record per CDR3 protein. The data contain about 290,000 distinct CDR3 sequences, roughly 15% of them singletons. The specimen was PBMCs or a T cell subset sorted from them (not recorded which). These TCRs come from a man between 18 and 35 years old who had mild COVID-19 (a few samples of this study predate the infection). Cell type and time point are not known.

This clonotype was seen only a few times. V usage is TRBV20-1 and J usage is TRBJ1-6; the match to TRBD1 covers 8 bases. CDR1 is DFQATT, CDR2 SNEGSKA, per germline (reference sequence). Trimming removed 3 bases from V and 10 bases from J; junction bases left unmatched: 11. The CDR3 extends over 15 amino acids. The CDR3 loop reads CSASVWTGIGSPLHF. DNA of the CDR3: TGCAGTGCTAGTGTATGGACAGGGATAGGGTCACCCCTCCACTTT.

Only a few counts were recorded for this clonotype. This chain links TRBV6-2 or TRBV6-3 with TRBJ2-7; 12 bases align to TRBD2. Germline values: CDR1 MNHEY, CDR2 SVGEGT. The CDR3 consists of 18 residues. Germline trimming cut 6 bases from V and 4 bases from J; bases unmatched to any gene: 16. As DNA, the CDR3 is TGTGCCAGCAGCCGGGGAACGACTAGCGGGGGTCCGATTTACGAGCAGTACGTC. Protein: CASSRGTTSGGPIYEQYV.

This clonotype showed up many times. The rearrangement uses TRBV6-6 and TRBJ1-2; D perhaps matches TRBD1 (6 bases). V was cut by 2 bases and J by 3 bases, with 10 bases left in between. The CDR3 is 14 residues long. Germline CDR1 is MNHNY and CDR2 is SVGAGI (reference sequence). The CDR3 nucleotides are TGTGCCAGCAGTTACCAACAGGGATACTATGGCTACACCTTC. As protein: CASSYQQGYYGYTF.

In this sample, this clonotype turned up a few times. This rearrangement joins TRBV10-1 to TRBJ2-1, with 12 bases matching TRBD2. Trimming cost V 6 bases and J 9 bases; bases outside gene matches: 6. The germline CDR1 and CDR2 sequences are WNHNN and SYGVQD (reference sequence). This CDR3 comprises 14 residues. CDR3 nucleotides: TGCGCCAGCAGCGGACTAGCGGGGTCGGTTGAGCAGTTCTTC. It specifies CASSGLAGSVEQFF.

This clonotype occurred a few times. J is TRBJ2-5 and V is TRBV30; no clear D. Germline V gene data show CDR1 as GTSNPN and CDR2 as SVGIG (reference sequence). This CDR3 has 12 amino acids. V lost 2 bases and J lost 5, with 9 bases in between. CDR3 sequence (DNA): TGTGCCTGGAGTCCCGGGCGGGAGACCCAGTACTTC. This sequence encodes CAWSPGRETQYF.

This chain links TRBV4-1 with TRBJ1-4; 7 bases map to TRBD1. The V segment lost 7 bases and the J segment 7 bases; nucleotides outside the gene matches: 9. CDR3 length equals 14 residues. Germline loops: CDR1 MGHRA, CDR2 YSYEKL. The CDR3 DNA sequence: TGCGCCAGCACGACTGGGGACAGCATTGAAAAACTGTTTTTT. Translating it yields CASTTGDSIEKLFF.

This clonotype was found a few times. The chain is built from TRBV12-3 or TRBV12-4 and TRBJ2-1, with 12 bases that match TRBD1. This CDR3 region has 16 residues. V gave up 5 bases and J gave up 8 bases; unmatched junction bases: 10. For the CDR3, the DNA is TGTGCCAGCAGTCTCCGGGACAGGGGGCGTCGATATGAGCAGTTCTTC. It is translated as CASSLRDRGRRYEQFF.

V is TRBV6-6 and J is TRBJ2-1; 10 positions match TRBD2. Trimming cost V 7 bases and J 12 bases; bases outside gene matches: 9. Germline V lookup: CDR1 MNHNY, CDR2 SVGAGI (reference sequence). The CDR3 covers 13 residues. The CDR3 nucleotides read TGTGCCAGCATGTTTAGCGGGGGGAGTGGGCAGTTCTTC. As protein: CASMFSGGSGQFF.

This clonotype was seen only a few times. The CDR3 coding sequence is TGCGCCAGCAGCCAAGAGGGACAGTTAAACACCGGGGAGCTGTTTTTT. Translated: CASSQEGQLNTGELFF. The rearrangement uses TRBV4-1 and TRBJ2-2; 7 positions agree with TRBD1. The V and J ends lost 0 bases and 2 bases, in that order; junction bases with no gene match: 3. Germline CDR1 and CDR2: MGHRA and YSYEKL. There are 16 residues in the CDR3.

CDR3 nucleotide sequence: TGTGCCAGCAGCTTGGGGGTGGGGGGGTCCTACAATGAGCAGTTCTTC. Translation gives CASSLGVGGSYNEQFF. The V and J genes are TRBV7-6 and TRBJ2-1, with 7 bases lining up with TRBD2. The J segment lost 1 base and the V segment lost 3 bases, leaving 6 bases of the junction unmatched. This CDR3 has 16 amino acids. The germline V gene encodes CDR1 SGHVS and CDR2 FNYEAQ.